Following are 31 T cell receptor beta chains from one sample sequenced in a study of blood T cell repertoires in COVID-19. Data came from immunoSEQ multiplex PCR; TCRdb stores just in-frame clones and leaves some out. The table lists 30,000 or so clones, around 87% of them singletons. Sequencing input: peripheral blood. The receptors originated from a man in his 60s with active COVID-19.

This chain connects TRBV3-1 (or the pseudogene TRBV3-2) to TRBJ2-1; TRBD2 agrees at 10 bases. This CDR3 spans 14 amino acids. Germline V CDR1 and CDR2: LGHDT, YNNKEL (reference sequence). The J segment lost 4 bases and the V segment lost 7 bases, leaving 4 bases of the junction unmatched. CDR3 nucleotide sequence: TGTGCCAGCAAGCGGGGGGGCCGGTACAATGAGCAGTTCTTC. The encoded protein is CASKRGGRYNEQFF.

This clone was detected a few times. V usage is TRBV21-1 and J usage is TRBJ2-1; the D call of TRBD2 is as the table states it, not checked on the DNA. TRBV21-1 is assigned pseudogene status. This CDR3 has 17 residues. The DNA for the CDR3 is TGTGCCAGCAGCCCCCCCGCGGAGCGGGAGGTAAACAATGAGCAGTTCTTC. This codes for CASSPPAEREVNNEQFF.

As concerns this clone: The sample contains more than one DNA sequence encoding this CDR3. The chain carries TRBV5-1 and TRBJ1-2, with no clear D. Trimming pared 0 bases from V and 2 bases from J, leaving 11 bases between. Germline V gene data show CDR1 as SGHRS and CDR2 as YFSETQ. This CDR3 contains 15 residues. The DNA of the CDR3 is TGCGCCAGCAGCTTGGGTTCAGGAGGGAACTATGGCTACACCTTC. It encodes CASSLGSGGNYGYTF.

This clone was counted a few times. The chain has TRBV7-8 and TRBJ2-1; D not certain. The germline CDR1 and CDR2 sequences are SGHVS and FQNEAQ. Trimming cost V 5 bases and J 3 bases, with 5 bases left between them. This CDR3 region has 12 residues. Written as DNA, the CDR3 is TGTGCCAGCAGCCTTAACTACAATGAGCAGTTCTTC. Translation gives CASSLNYNEQFF.

The CDR3 nucleotides are TGTGCCACCAGCAGAGGGGTAGCGGGAGGGGGTACAGATACGCAGTATTTT. Amino acid sequence: CATSRGVAGGGTDTQYF. The V and J genes are TRBV15 and TRBJ2-3; 11 nucleotides match TRBD2. This CDR3 is built from 17 residues. From germline, CDR1 is LNHNV and CDR2 YYDKDF (reference sequence). V lost 1 base and J lost 3; bases outside the gene matches: 6.

The chain recombines TRBV7-2 with TRBJ2-1; D unresolved. V was trimmed by 0 bases and J by 10 bases, leaving 7 bases between them. The CDR3 is 12 amino acids. Looked up from germline, CDR1 is SGHTA and CDR2 is FQGNSA. The CDR3 region is CASSLAEVEQFF. CDR3 in DNA: TGTGCCAGCAGCTTAGCTGAGGTGGAGCAGTTCTTC.

The chain employs TRBV15 and TRBJ1-5, with TRBD1 matching 10 bases. The CDR3 extends over 15 amino acids. Germline loops: CDR1 LNHNV, CDR2 YYDKDF (reference sequence). V lost 7 bases, J lost 1 base, and 4 bases stayed unmatched. CDR3 nucleotides: TGTGCCACCACCAGGGACAGGGGCAGCAATCAGCCCCAGCATTTT. This encodes CATTRDRGSNQPQHF.

V is TRBV19 and J is TRBJ2-3, with TRBD2 as a possible D gene (6 bases). Per the germline V gene, CDR1 is LNHDA and CDR2 is SQIVND (reference sequence). V lost 5 bases and J lost 0, with 12 bases in between. There are 15 residues in the CDR3. The CDR3 bases are TGTGCCAGTAGTTACGGGACTTCAAGCACAGATACGCAGTATTTT. Its protein is CASSYGTSSTDTQYF.

The chain uses TRBV3-1 (or the pseudogene TRBV3-2) and TRBJ2-3; 7 bases map to TRBD2. J gave up 10 bases and V 4 bases, and 14 bases lay outside the gene matches. CDR3 length equals 15 residues. Germline values: CDR1 LGHDT, CDR2 YNNKEL (reference sequence). CDR3 coding DNA: TGTGCCAGCAGCCGGGACTATGCTGGCCTAAGCGCGCAGTATTTT. Protein sequence: CASSRDYAGLSAQYF.

The genes are TRBV15 and TRBJ2-2; 8 positions match TRBD2. The length of the CDR3 is 18 residues. With 3 bases clipped from V and 5 bases from J, the junction kept 14 bases outside the gene matches. CDR1 is LNHNV and CDR2 is YYDKDF in the germline V gene (reference sequence). In nucleotides, the CDR3 is TGTGCCACCAGCAGGGACACCTTAGGGGCGGGAGGTACCGGGGAGCTGTTTTTT. This codes for CATSRDTLGAGGTGELFF.

The gene calls are TRBV5-8 and TRBJ2-3; D is possibly TRBD2 (5 bases). The CDR3 has 14 amino acids. CDR1 SGHTS and CDR2 YDEGEE come from the germline V gene. The ends were cut back, 0 bases at V and 1 base at J, with 6 bases in the middle. Here the CDR3 reads CASSLAGGTDTQYF. DNA for the CDR3: TGTGCCAGCAGCTTGGCCGGGGGCACAGATACGCAGTATTTT. Looking up the rest from reference TRBV5-8 and TRBJ2-3 gives the full variable domain: EAGVTQSPTHLIKTRGQQATLRCSPISGHTSVYWYQQALGLGLQFLLWYDEGEERNRGNFPPRFSGRQFPNYSSELNVNALELEDSALYLCASSLAGGTDTQYFGPGTRLTVL.

The chain uses TRBV5-4 and TRBJ2-7; possibly TRBD2 for D (7 bases). There are 17 residues in the CDR3. With 3 bases removed from V and 3 bases from J, the gap between germline ends came to 22 bases. CDR1 SGHNT and CDR2 YYREEE come from the germline V gene (reference sequence). This chain's CDR3 is CASSSKGGGRIDYEQYF. As DNA, the CDR3 is TGTGCCAGCAGCTCTAAAGGGGGGGGCAGGATTGACTACGAGCAGTACTTC.

The rearrangement uses TRBV5-1 and TRBJ1-6; TRBD1 agrees at 11 bases. The CDR3 has 15 amino acids. J gave up 10 bases and V 4 bases, and 7 bases lay outside the gene matches. Germline values: CDR1 SGHRS, CDR2 YFSETQ. This CDR3 reads CASSAGQGAWSPLHF. CDR3 nucleotides: TGCGCCAGCAGCGCCGGACAGGGGGCATGGTCACCCCTCCACTTT.

This chain links TRBV5-1 with TRBJ1-3; D is unclear. The CDR3 is 15 amino acids. Per the germline V gene, CDR1 is SGHRS and CDR2 is YFSETQ. The V and J ends lost 5 bases and 0 bases respectively, with 12 bases between them. The CDR3 sequence: CASRSYGNSGNTIYF. CDR3 DNA: TGCGCCAGCAGGTCCTACGGGAACTCTGGAAACACCATATATTTT.

V is TRBV7-3 and J is TRBJ2-7; 9 bases are a match to TRBD2. This CDR3 is 14 amino acids long. The V gene's germline CDR1 is SGHTA and CDR2 FQGTGA. V was pared by 2 bases and J by 2 bases, with 1 base of the junction left unmatched. CDR3 sequence: CASSLLAGPYEQYF. The CDR3 coding sequence is TGTGCCAGCAGCTTACTAGCGGGGCCCTACGAGCAGTACTTC.

V gene TRBV7-6 combines with J gene TRBJ2-1, with 10 bases aligning to TRBD2. The V gene's germline CDR1 is SGHVS and CDR2 FNYEAQ. This CDR3 spans 15 amino acids. The V and J ends lost 2 bases and 6 bases, in that order; junction bases with no gene match: 4. DNA for the CDR3: TGTGCCAGCAGCTTATCTAGCGGGAGAGGCAATGAGCAGTTCTTC. It encodes CASSLSSGRGNEQFF.

In its sample, this clone was seen once. The chain links TRBV7-6 to TRBJ1-1; D unresolved. Trimming cost V 5 bases and J 1 base, with 17 bases left between them. CDR1 is SGHVS and CDR2 is FNYEAQ in the germline V gene. CDR3 length: 16 amino acids. The CDR3 loop reads CASSPVGAGKNTEAFF. The CDR3 DNA follows: TGTGCCAGCAGCCCGGTAGGTGCAGGAAAGAACACTGAAGCTTTCTTT.

The V gene is TRBV7-9, the J gene TRBJ2-5, with 8 bases aligning to TRBD2. With V trimmed by 11 bases and J by 4 bases, 9 bases remained unmatched. Germline values: CDR1 SEHNR, CDR2 FQNEAQ (reference sequence). This CDR3 comprises 13 residues. The CDR3 sequence is CAVPGGARETQYF. DNA for the CDR3: TGTGCCGTACCCGGGGGGGCTCGAGAGACCCAGTACTTC.

The genes are TRBV29-1 and TRBJ2-1; no clear D gene. V was pared by 4 bases and J by 8 bases, with 9 bases between. This CDR3 is built from 11 residues. From germline, CDR1 is SQVTM and CDR2 ANQGSEA. The CDR3 nucleotides are TGCAGCGTTGTCGGTCGGGATGAGCAGTTCTTC. Protein sequence: CSVVGRDEQFF.

The V gene is TRBV7-8, the J gene TRBJ1-2; a weak D match, TRBD1 (5 bases). The CDR3 is 15 amino acids. V gave up 1 base and J gave up 1 base, with 10 bases separating them. Germline CDR1 is SGHVS and CDR2 is FQNEAQ. CDR3 in amino acids: CASSLGGSDNYGYTF. CDR3 nucleotides: TGTGCCAGCAGCTTAGGGGGCAGCGATAACTATGGCTACACCTTC. The whole variable domain, remainder taken from reference TRBV7-8 and TRBJ1-2, is GAGVSQSPRYKVAKRGQDVALRCDPISGHVSLFWYQQALGQGPEFLTYFQNEAQLDKSGLPSDRFFAERPEGSVSTLKIQRTQQEDSAVYLCASSLGGSDNYGYTFGSGTRLTVV.

The table lists this clone with a few counts. This chain connects TRBV13 to TRBJ2-3; D perhaps matches TRBD2 (5 bases). Germline lookup yields CDR1 PRHDT and CDR2 FYEKMQ (reference sequence). The V end was cut by 3 bases, the J end by 5 bases, with 15 bases between. The CDR3 sequence is 15 residues long. The CDR3 is CASSLVGDIIDTQYF. DNA for the CDR3: TGTGCCAGCAGCTTGGTGGGAGACATTATAGATACGCAGTATTTT.

DNA for the CDR3: TGTGCCAGCAGCTCTACTAGCGGGTCCCAGGAGACCCAGTACTTC. Its translation is CASSSTSGSQETQYF. The chain links TRBV7-9 to TRBJ2-5, with 9 bases matching TRBD2. CDR1 and CDR2 from the germline V gene are SEHNR and FQNEAQ (reference sequence). The CDR3 loop spans 15 amino acids. The V and J ends lost 4 bases and 5 bases, in that order; junction bases with no gene match: 8.

The chain combines TRBV2 with TRBJ2-5; 7 nucleotides agree with TRBD1. Per the germline V gene, CDR1 is SNHLY and CDR2 is FYNNEI. The CDR3 is 13 residues long. The V gene end was trimmed by 6 bases and the J gene end by 1 base; junction bases not matched to a gene: 2. DNA for the CDR3: TGTGCCAGCAGCGGGGACAGCCAAGAGACCCAGTACTTC. Encoded protein: CASSGDSQETQYF. The full variable domain, in which reference TRBV2 and TRBJ2-5 provide the parts outside the CDR3, is EPEVTQTPSHQVTQMGQEVILRCVPISNHLYFYWYRQILGQKVEFLVSFYNNEISEKSEIFDDQFSVERPDGSNFTLKIRSTKLEDSAMYFCASSGDSQETQYFGPGTRLLVL.

The V call is TRBV7-2, the J call TRBJ2-2, with TRBD1 matching over 9 bases. Germline CDR1 SGHTA, CDR2 FQGNSA. The J segment lost 6 bases and the V segment lost 3 bases, leaving 5 bases of the junction unmatched. CDR3 size: 15 residues. The CDR3 spells CASSFGTGKAGELFF. CDR3 DNA sequence: TGTGCCAGCAGCTTCGGGACAGGGAAGGCCGGGGAGCTGTTTTTT.

The rearrangement joins TRBV6-5 to TRBJ2-7, with no clear D. Germline V CDR1 and CDR2: MNHEY, SVGAGI. V lost 0 bases and J 4 bases, leaving 10 bases between the germline ends. There are 14 residues in the CDR3. CDR3 in DNA: TGTGCCAGCAGTTACTCGAGGAATCCTTACGAGCAGTACTTC. It specifies CASSYSRNPYEQYF.

V gene TRBV11-3 combines with J gene TRBJ1-2, with D perhaps matching TRBD1 (6 bases). The CDR3 runs 13 residues. V lost 1 base and J lost 6, with 9 bases in between. Germline loops: CDR1 SGHNT, CDR2 YENEEA. The CDR3 loop reads CASSLARGHGYTF. The CDR3 DNA reads as TGTGCCAGCAGCTTAGCCAGGGGCCATGGCTACACCTTC.

There are a few counts of this clone. This rearrangement joins TRBV15 to TRBJ1-5; 9 nucleotides align to TRBD1. The germline CDR1 and CDR2 sequences are LNHNV and YYDKDF (reference sequence). The CDR3 length is 16 residues. The junction had 5 bases not matched to a gene; V was cut back by 3 bases and J by 2 bases. CDR3 residues: CATSSSTGGGNQPQHF. The DNA for the CDR3 is TGTGCCACCAGCAGTTCGACAGGGGGTGGCAATCAGCCCCAGCATTTT.

The J gene is TRBJ2-7, the V gene TRBV9; D is perhaps TRBD2 (6 bases). Germline V gene sequence: CDR1 SGDLS, CDR2 YYNGEE. The V gene lost 4 bases and the J gene lost 5 bases, with 13 bases spanning the gap. The CDR3 extends over 13 amino acids. The CDR3 region has the DNA TGTGCCAGCAGCAAGTGGTCGGGAGACGAGCAGTACTTC. As protein: CASSKWSGDEQYF.

V gene TRBV7-2 combines with J gene TRBJ2-2; D may be TRBD1 (5 bases). CDR1 and CDR2 from the germline V gene are SGHTA and FQGNSA. The CDR3 has 15 amino acids. V dropped 1 base and J dropped 0 bases, with 6 bases sitting between them. The CDR3 sequence: CASSLEGTNTGELFF. The CDR3 DNA reads TGTGCCAGCAGCTTAGAGGGGACGAACACCGGGGAGCTGTTTTTT.

Sample share makes this clone medium-sized. The gene calls are TRBV7-9 and TRBJ2-1, with 9 nucleotides matching TRBD2. J gave up 8 bases and V 5 bases, and 7 bases lay outside the gene matches. CDR3 length: 14 residues. Germline V gene sequence: CDR1 SEHNR, CDR2 FQNEAQ (reference sequence). This chain's CDR3 is CASSRSGLADEQFF. The CDR3 region has the DNA TGTGCCAGCAGCCGTTCGGGACTAGCCGATGAGCAGTTCTTC.

The chain joins TRBV9 to TRBJ2-5, with D perhaps matching TRBD1 (6 bases). CDR3 size: 16 residues. Germline V gene sequence: CDR1 SGDLS, CDR2 YYNGEE. Trimming removed 3 bases from V and 4 bases from J, with 19 bases in between. The CDR3 region has the DNA TGTGCCAGCAGCGATCGGACCCACAGGGTAGGAGAGACCCAGTACTTC. It codes for CASSDRTHRVGETQYF.